This T cell receptor (beta chain) was profiled in a study of blood T cell repertoires in COVID-19. As for the study in general: Donors in the United States, Italy and Spain gave samples during acute or convalescent COVID-19. The cDNA or gDNA used as material had been derived from T cells, B-cell-depleted T cells, or PBMCs.

In this sample, this clone turned up once. How the authors handled the data: Researchers report that nucleated cell counts were estimated from reference gene primer amplification. Assay: immunoSEQ multiplex PCR; the TCRdb copy retains only in-frame clones and omits some. D and trimming were read from the DNA, whereas the V and J calls and clone size are those reported in that table. The profile shows approximately 65,000 clones, under 85% of them singletons. Germline loops: CDR1 SGHTA, CDR2 FQGNSA. V dropped 3 bases and J dropped 10; count of bases not matched to a gene: 8. CDR3 length equals 14 residues.

This rearrangement joins TRBV7-2 to TRBJ1-4, with 7 nucleotides matching TRBD1. The sequence was collected from a woman aged 80 or older with active or convalescent COVID-19. Sequenced sample: peripheral blood. For the CDR3, the DNA is TGTGCCAGCAGCTTTGACAGGGATTTAGGAAAACTGTTTTTT. This codes for CASSFDRDLGKLFF.